This record concerns one T cell receptor beta chain sequence. Its binding antigen is unknown. No much larger clonotype is one base removed from it; base qualities were not supplied. The method behind the library was the immunoSEQ multiplex PCR assay. In its TCRdb copy, this immuneACCESS table keeps in-frame sequences only and misses some clones. Where compared with another copy, unresolved V genes explain less than half of these, and the others have no known cause. The sample yields roughly 18,000 clones; just over 85% were counted once. The ten largest clonotypes hold roughly 0.75% of the sample. For TCR Vbeta sequencing, memory CD4+ T cells were sorted ex vivo from the peripheral blood of both healthy controls and narcolepsy patients. The sample originates from a study of T cells in narcolepsy (dated by TCRdb to the late 2010s). With respect to the entire study: The study enrolled patients with narcolepsy type 1 or type 2 (NT1, NT2) together with healthy control donors. To look for autoreactive T cells in narcolepsy patients that target self-antigens of hypocretin neurons (hypocretin, TRIB2), the study used TCR Vbeta sequencing to follow clonotypes in blood and CSF. General findings and caveats noted by the study authors: Autoreactive clonotypes were reported to be detected serially in the blood of the same patients and of different patients, but not in the blood of healthy controls. HCRT-specific and TRIB2-specific autoreactive clonotypes were highlighted in plots that compared CD4+ T cell clonotypes in CSF versus blood from the same patient. Patients and controls had similar numbers of sequenced blood memory CD4+ clonotypes, with averages of around 40,000 in patients and 30,000 to 35,000 in controls. No sequences matching autoreactive T cell clones were contained in some blood memory CD4+ repertoires from patients and controls.

The CDR3 runs 14 amino acids, cysteine and phenylalanine included. Kept here is only the CDR3 DNA, which spans 42 bases and is read in frame from base 1. In the germline V gene, CDR1 corresponds to ENHRY and CDR2 to SYGVKD. A distance of 10 bases separates the germline ends of V and J, which lose 1 base and 4 bases respectively. Sequenced input: memory (CD45RA-) CD4+ T cells from blood. Reading the label with the study, this specimen's cell subset or site is: memory T cells sorted ex vivo from peripheral blood. The sequence was obtained from a human donor in good health. The chain is encoded by TRBV10-3 joined to TRBJ2-5, and perhaps TRBD2 as D gene, on 5 matching bases. The DNA reads TGTGCCATCAGTGAGTGTCGAGGGATAGAGACCCAGTACTTC. Its protein is CAISECRGIETQYF.